This is a list of T cell receptor beta chains from one sample in a study of blood T cell repertoires in COVID-19. Repertoires were generated with immunoSEQ multiplex PCR, while TCRdb's copy carries only in-frame clones and drops some. The sample comprises 150,000 or so clones, approximately 80% of which are singletons, and about two fifths rests with the top ten. The specimen sequenced was peripheral blood. The source is a human donor in a cohort sampled during active COVID-19. Each CDR3 is given with its conserved first and last residue. A D gene is named only where the DNA matches it firmly. For some rows the clone size is stated as once, few or many, or as a class when expanded; others skip it.

TRBJ2-4 TRBV12-5 . TRBD2 CASGPFRRTSGKLAKNIQYF TGTGCTAGTGGTCCCTTCCGGAGGACTAGCGGGAAGTTAGCCAAAAACATTCAGTACTTC
TRBJ2-2 TRBV2 . . CASSERSGSNGELFF TGTGCCAGCAGTGAGAGGTCAGGGTCGAACGGGGAGCTGTTTTTT
TRBJ2-1 TRBV6-5 . . CASSYYQYNEQFF TGTGCCAGCAGTTACTATCAGTACAATGAGCAGTTCTTC
TRBJ1-2 TRBV9 . TRBD1 CASSEGQGAHGYTF TGTGCCAGCAGCGAGGGACAGGGGGCGCACGGCTACACCTTC
TRBJ2-7 TRBV2 . . CASSELAGDVPYEQYF TGTGCCAGCAGTGAACTTGCAGGGGATGTTCCATACGAGCAGTACTTC
TRBJ1-4 TRBV15 . . CATSRGQNNEKLFF TGTGCCACCAGCAGAGGACAGAATAATGAAAAACTGTTTTTT
TRBJ2-7 TRBV7-3 once . CASSLSGYEQYF TGTGCCAGCAGCTTAAGCGGCTACGAGCAGTACTTC
TRBJ1-2 TRBV5-6 once TRBD1 CASSLGDRGLEGYTF TGTGCCAGCAGCTTGGGGGACAGGGGGCTAGAAGGCTACACCTTC
TRBJ2-1 TRBV4-2 . . CASSQDVIPSSYNEQFF TGTGCCAGCAGCCAGGATGTTATACCTAGCTCCTACAATGAGCAGTTCTTC
TRBJ2-1 TRBV4-3 . TRBD1 CASSRTLGGQGLNEQFF TGCGCCAGCAGCCGTACCCTAGGGGGACAGGGGTTAAATGAGCAGTTCTTC
TRBJ2-3 TRBV27 . . CASSLSGSTDTQYF TGTGCCAGCAGTTTGTCGGGTAGCACAGATACGCAGTATTTT
TRBJ1-2 TRBV19 . TRBD1 CASKIEDRHGYTF TGTGCCAGTAAAATCGAGGACAGGCATGGCTACACCTTC
TRBJ2-3 TRBV6-6 . . CASSSTGRTDTQYF TGTGCCAGCAGTTCCACAGGGAGAACAGATACGCAGTATTTT
TRBJ1-5 TRBV7-2 once . CASSLEHGRPQHF TGTGCCAGCAGCTTAGAACATGGGAGGCCCCAGCATTTT
TRBJ1-4 TRBV6-2/TRBV6-3 . . CASSPGLVATNEKLFF TGTGCCAGCAGCCCGGGGCTAGTTGCAACTAATGAAAAACTGTTTTTT
TRBJ2-1 TRBV27 few TRBD2 CASSKNMGLAVSYNEQFF TGTGCCAGCAGTAAAAACATGGGACTAGCGGTTTCTTACAATGAGCAGTTCTTC
TRBJ1-3 TRBV9 once TRBD1 CASSVAARDRYSGNTIYF TGTGCCAGCAGCGTAGCTGCCCGGGACAGGTACTCTGGAAACACCATATATTTT
TRBJ2-1 TRBV6-2/TRBV6-3 once . CASSSTGNEQFF TGTGCCAGCAGTTCTACAGGGAATGAGCAGTTCTTC
TRBJ2-2 TRBV19 . TRBD1 CASSPDRVTGELFF TGTGCCAGTAGTCCCGACAGGGTGACCGGGGAGCTGTTTTTT
TRBJ1-4 TRBV19 . . CASSISGRGRKLFF TGTGCCAGTAGTATTTCAGGCCGGGGTCGAAAACTGTTTTTT
TRBJ2-1 TRBV7-9 once TRBD1 CASSSGTGYSNEQFF TGTGCCAGCAGCTCCGGGACAGGCTATAGCAATGAGCAGTTCTTC
TRBJ1-1 TRBV6-1 . TRBD1 CASSDDRGITEAFF TGTGCCAGCAGTGATGACAGGGGTATCACTGAAGCTTTCTTT
TRBJ1-2 TRBV30 many . CAWSWGGGYTF TGTGCCTGGAGTTGGGGCGGTGGCTACACCTTC
TRBJ2-2 TRBV24-1 . . CATSGGINTGELFF TGTGCCACCAGTGGAGGGATTAACACCGGGGAGCTGTTTTTT
TRBJ2-2 TRBV7-8 . . CASSLAMGVRTGELFF TGTGCCAGCAGCTTAGCTATGGGAGTAAGAACCGGGGAGCTGTTTTTT
TRBJ1-2 TRBV19 . . CASSFGVNYGYTF TGTGCCAGTAGTTTCGGAGTGAACTATGGCTACACCTTC
TRBJ1-1 TRBV11-2 . TRBD1 CASSLTGGEAFF TGTGCCAGCAGCTTAACAGGGGGTGAAGCTTTCTTT
TRBJ2-2 TRBV27 . TRBD1 CASSFTGTGGIIGFTGELFF TGTGCCAGCAGTTTTACCGGGACAGGGGGGATAATTGGATTCACCGGGGAGCTGTTTTTT
TRBJ1-1 TRBV3-1/TRBV3-2 few . CASSHQGKGTEAFF TGTGCCAGCAGCCACCAGGGGAAGGGGACTGAAGCTTTCTTT
TRBJ2-7 TRBV3-1/TRBV3-2 . TRBD1 CASSQGRDRWSYEQYF TGTGCCAGCAGCCAGGGCCGGGACAGGTGGTCCTACGAGCAGTACTTC
TRBJ2-7 TRBV7-8 . TRBD2 CASSLAMRGLAGDRYEQYF TGTGCCAGCAGCTTAGCCATGAGAGGACTAGCGGGGGATCGGTACGAGCAGTACTTC
TRBJ1-5 TRBV2 few . CASHGRTNQPQHF TGTGCCAGCCACGGACGGACTAATCAGCCCCAGCATTTT
TRBJ2-5 TRBV4-3 . TRBD2 CASSQEALAGVYETQYF TGCGCCAGCAGCCAAGAGGCCCTAGCGGGAGTATACGAGACCCAGTACTTC
TRBJ1-6 TRBV6-2/TRBV6-3 . . CASSPSGNSPLHF TGTGCCAGCAGTCCGAGTGGTAATTCACCCCTCCACTTT
TRBJ1-2 TRBV7-9 once TRBD1 CASSLGDSRNYTF TGTGCCAGCAGCTTAGGGGACAGCAGAAACTACACCTTC
TRBJ2-5 TRBV12-5 once TRBD1 CASGLPLTGGSPNLQETQYF TGTGCTAGTGGTTTGCCCCTAACAGGGGGCTCCCCCAATCTACAAGAGACCCAGTACTTC
TRBJ2-1 TRBV3-1/TRBV3-2 . TRBD2 CASSQGVSGGNNEQFF TGTGCCAGCAGCCAAGGGGTTAGCGGGGGAAACAATGAGCAGTTCTTC
TRBJ2-2 TRBV4-2 . TRBD2 CASSQEVWDSGSGGELFF TGTGCCAGCAGCCAAGAAGTGTGGGATAGCGGGAGTGGCGGGGAGCTGTTTTTT
TRBJ1-1 TRBV7-8 . TRBD1 CASASGQGWTEAFF TGTGCCAGCGCCTCGGGACAGGGATGGACTGAAGCTTTCTTT
TRBJ1-1 TRBV6-2/TRBV6-3 . TRBD1 CASSYLRTGEAFF TGTGCCAGCAGTTATCTCCGGACAGGGGAAGCTTTCTTT
TRBJ2-7 TRBV5-8 . TRBD1 CASTPRLTGGNLYEQYF TGTGCCAGCACCCCTAGACTTACAGGGGGTAATCTCTACGAGCAGTACTTC
TRBJ1-5 TRBV20-1 . . CSASRGDQPQHF TGCAGTGCTAGTCGGGGGGATCAGCCCCAGCATTTT
TRBJ1-6 TRBV5-6 . . CASSFDRNSPLHF TGTGCCAGCAGCTTCGACAGAAATTCACCCCTCCACTTT
TRBJ2-5 TRBV7-3 . . CASSPYGGETQYF TGTGCCAGCAGCCCCTATGGGGGGGAGACCCAGTACTTC
TRBJ2-4 TRBV7-2 . . CASSSGAWEYKNIQYF TGTGCCAGCAGCTCCGGCGCGTGGGAGTACAAAAACATTCAGTACTTC
TRBJ2-3 TRBV6-2/TRBV6-3 few TRBD2 CASSYGLAGFTDTQYF TGTGCCAGCAGTTACGGTCTAGCGGGCTTCACAGATACGCAGTATTTT
TRBJ2-3 TRBV11-3 . TRBD1 CASSLEGGDPDTQYF TGTGCCAGCAGCTTAGAAGGGGGCGATCCAGATACGCAGTATTTT
TRBJ2-3 TRBV25-1 . . CASSDPADTDTQYF TGTGCCAGCAGTGACCCCGCAGACACAGATACGCAGTATTTT
TRBJ2-5 TRBV30 . . CAWSSSETQYF TGTGCCTGGAGTAGCTCCGAGACCCAGTACTTC
TRBJ1-1 TRBV29-1 . . CSVQIGQRTEAFF TGCAGCGTACAAATTGGACAGAGAACTGAAGCTTTCTTT
TRBJ2-1 TRBV4-3 . . CASSQDYLHSSYNEQFF TGCGCCAGCAGCCAAGACTATCTACACAGCTCCTACAATGAGCAGTTCTTC
TRBJ1-2 TRBV27 . TRBD1 CASSLGTGYTSGYTF TGTGCCAGCAGTTTAGGGACAGGATATACGAGCGGCTACACCTTC